These 14 T cell receptor beta chains were sequenced from one sample in a study of CD8 T cells in Susac syndrome. RNA totalling about 0.45 to 1 ug underwent reverse transcription with random hexamers. Each CDR3 protein gets one entry after TCRdb re-called the immunoSEQ multiplex PCR reads with MiXCR. The sample has 160,000 or so distinct CDR3 sequences, 94% seen once. Sequencing was carried out using CD8+ T cells from PBMCs. The origin of the receptors is a human donor with multiple sclerosis.

The rearrangement joins TRBV9 to TRBJ2-3; 7 positions match TRBD1. The germline V gene encodes CDR1 SGDLS and CDR2 YYNGEE. The CDR3 runs to 15 residues. V dropped 3 bases and J dropped 1; count of bases not matched to a gene: 5. The CDR3 loop is CASSDWGQRTDTQYF. The DNA for the CDR3 is TGTGCCAGCAGCGATTGGGGACAGCGCACAGATACGCAGTATTTT. The variable domain in full, completed from reference TRBV9 and TRBJ2-3, reads DSGVTQTPKHLITATGQRVTLRCSPRSGDLSVYWYQQSLDQGLQFLIQYYNGEERAKGNILERFSAQQFPDLHSELNLSSLELGDSALYFCASSDWGQRTDTQYFGPGTRLTVL.

The table lists this clonotype with a few counts. V usage is TRBV12-3 or TRBV12-4 and J usage is TRBJ2-3, with a weak D call TRBD1 (5 bases). This CDR3 region has 14 residues. V was clipped by 5 bases and J by 0 bases, with 9 bases between them. In DNA form, the CDR3 reads TGTGCCAGCAGTATCAGACAGAGCACAGATACGCAGTATTTT. It codes for CASSIRQSTDTQYF.

This clonotype has only a few counts. The V and J genes are TRBV5-1 and TRBJ2-7, with a tentative D call TRBD2 (5 bases). The CDR3 extends over 14 amino acids. Per germline, CDR1 SGHRS and CDR2 YFSETQ. The V and J ends lost 1 base and 3 bases respectively, with 11 bases between them. The DNA for the CDR3 is TGCGCCAGCAGCTTGACTAGTCAAGGCTACGAGCAGTACTTC. As protein: CASSLTSQGYEQYF.

The J gene is TRBJ1-1, the V gene TRBV14, with 8 bases lining up with TRBD1. The V segment lost 2 bases and the J segment 5 bases; nucleotides outside the gene matches: 19. The CDR3 length is 19 residues. The germline V gene has CDR1 SGHDN and CDR2 FVKESK. DNA for the CDR3: TGTGCCAGCAGCCAATCGAGAGGGACAGGCCCCCGAGAGGATACTGAAGCTTTCTTT. Encoded protein: CASSQSRGTGPREDTEAFF.

This sequence joins TRBV20-1 and TRBJ1-6; no clear D. The ends were cut back, 5 bases at V and 4 bases at J, with 18 bases in the middle. This CDR3 region has 16 residues. Germline V gene data show CDR1 as DFQATT and CDR2 as SNEGSKA (reference sequence). The CDR3 spells CSASYLEQPYNSPLHF. The CDR3 DNA sequence: TGCAGTGCTTCATACCTCGAACAACCATATAATTCACCCCTCCACTTT.

The CDR3 reads CASSLPEAGPYNEQFF. The CDR3 nucleotides are TGTGCCAGCAGCCTGCCGGAAGCGGGGCCCTACAATGAGCAGTTCTTC. The J gene is TRBJ2-1, the V gene TRBV7-3; TRBD2 aligns across 7 bases. The germline V gene has CDR1 SGHTA and CDR2 FQGTGA. V lost 5 bases, J lost 2 bases, and 9 bases stayed unmatched. This CDR3 has 16 residues.

V gene TRBV9 combines with J gene TRBJ2-1; 10 positions match TRBD2. With V trimmed by 9 bases and J by 3 bases, 6 bases remained unmatched. Germline CDR1 reads SGDLS; CDR2 reads YYNGEE. This CDR3 contains 14 residues. The chain's CDR3 is CATAAGGLYNEQFF. The CDR3 bases are TGTGCCACCGCAGCGGGGGGGCTCTACAATGAGCAGTTCTTC.

This sequence joins TRBV30 and TRBJ2-1; D is ambiguous. V lost 3 bases to trimming and J lost 8 bases, with 11 bases between them. CDR1 is GTSNPN, CDR2 SVGIG, per germline (reference sequence). The CDR3 length is 12 residues. The chain's CDR3 is CAWSIAYDEQFF. The DNA of the CDR3 is TGTGCCTGGAGCATCGCTTATGATGAGCAGTTCTTC.

A single count supports this clonotype. The chain is built from TRBV30 and TRBJ1-4; weak D call: TRBD1 (6 bases). Germline CDR1 reads GTSNPN; CDR2 reads SVGIG (reference sequence). CDR3 length: 15 residues. Between the trimmed V and J ends, which lost 3 bases and 8 bases, there was a span of 19 bases. For the CDR3, the DNA is TGTGCCTGGAGATTCCGGCGGGAGGGACACGAAAAACTGTTTTTT. This codes for CAWRFRREGHEKLFF.

The chain has TRBV9 and TRBJ2-3; D unclear. CDR3 size: 13 residues. Trimming stripped 0 bases from V and 12 bases from J, with 14 bases between. The germline V gene has CDR1 SGDLS and CDR2 YYNGEE. This chain's CDR3 is CASSVGKGSAQYF. The CDR3 nucleotides are TGTGCCAGCAGCGTAGGAAAGGGAAGTGCCCAGTATTTT.

The gene calls are TRBV5-6 and TRBJ2-7, with TRBD1 matching over 9 bases. V dropped 4 bases and J dropped 5; count of bases not matched to a gene: 10. This CDR3 has 15 residues. The germline V gene encodes CDR1 SGHDT and CDR2 YYEEEE. The CDR3 nucleotides read TGTGCCAGCAGCCACCACAGGGGGCAGTTCCACGAGCAGTACTTC. It translates to CASSHHRGQFHEQYF.

This chain links TRBV27 with TRBJ1-2, with D hard to call. Per germline, CDR1 MNHEY and CDR2 SMNVEV (reference sequence). V gave up 0 bases and J gave up 7 bases, with 9 bases separating them. The CDR3 runs 13 residues. DNA for the CDR3: TGTGCCAGCAGTTTATCGCGGGTTAGTGGCTACACCTTC. The encoded protein is CASSLSRVSGYTF.

This clonotype was counted a single time. V and J are TRBV25-1 and TRBJ2-7, with TRBD1 identical over 9 bases. The CDR3 is made up of 15 amino acids. Germline V gene lookup returns CDR1 MGHDK and CDR2 SYGVNS. J lost 3 bases, V lost 5 bases, and 8 bases had no gene match. The chain's CDR3 is CASSRDRGTNYEQYF. In DNA form, the CDR3 reads TGTGCCAGCAGTCGCGACAGGGGGACGAACTACGAGCAGTACTTC.

The J gene is TRBJ2-7, the V gene TRBV6-1; TRBD1 is a possible D gene (7 bases). Germline V gene sequence: CDR1 MNHNS, CDR2 SASEGT. CDR3 length: 15 amino acids. Trimming left V 2 bases short and J 2 bases short, with 13 bases between. The chain's CDR3 is CASSERRDSPYEQYF. Here the CDR3 DNA reads TGTGCCAGCAGTGAAAGGCGGGACAGTCCCTACGAGCAGTACTTC.